What follows are 16 T cell receptor beta chains derived from one specimen sequenced in a study of molecular identifiers for immune sequencing clone quantification. Each CDR3 protein gets one entry after TCRdb re-called the PCR reads with MiXCR. The sample yields a few hundred thousand distinct CDR3 sequences, about 23% seen once. Sequenced: naive CD8+ T cells from blood, with Jurkat cell RNA spiked in. Subset denoted: FACS-sorted CD8+CD4-CCR7+CD45RA+ naive T cells. The receptors stem from a human donor in good health. Some libraries in this study had Jurkat cell RNA spiked in.

Comments on this clonotype: One junction end disagrees with the germline gene, perhaps due to a read error. The V gene is TRBV5-3, the J gene TRBJ2-3; D not certain. TRBV5-3 is an ORF for which the function is uncertain. This CDR3 contains 14 residues. This chain's CDR3 is CTSSFLGNLDTQYF. The CDR3, as DNA: TGTACCAGCAGCTTCCTGGGGAACCTAGATACGCAGTATTTT.

This chain joins TRBV12-3 or TRBV12-4 and TRBJ1-2; TRBD1 is a possible D gene (6 bases). V shed 6 bases and J shed 4 bases, with 15 bases lying between them. The CDR3 sequence is 14 residues long. CDR3 sequence (DNA): TGTGCCAGCAGCCACAGGGATCCCCTCTATGGCTACACCTTC. Encoded protein: CASSHRDPLYGYTF.

This clonotype was seen repeatedly, ten times or more. V and J are TRBV29-1 and TRBJ2-4; D remains unclear. The germline V gene has CDR1 SQVTM and CDR2 ANQGSEA. Trimming stripped 6 bases from V and 7 bases from J, with 10 bases between. This CDR3 has 11 residues. The CDR3 sequence: CSVVQVNIQYF. The CDR3, as DNA: TGCAGCGTAGTCCAGGTCAACATTCAGTACTTC.

This clonotype appeared many times. The genes are TRBV9 and TRBJ1-4; D is unresolved. Trimming shortened V by 3 bases and J by 8 bases, and 2 bases separated the two germline ends. The CDR3 length is 10 residues. Germline V gene lookup returns CDR1 SGDLS and CDR2 YYNGEE. The CDR3, as DNA: TGTGCCAGCAGCGGGGAAAAACTGTTTTTT. This encodes CASSGEKLFF.

This clonotype was found many times. This chain links TRBV7-8 with TRBJ1-4, with 7 bases that match TRBD1. Trimming at V came to 6 bases and at J to 0 bases, leaving 4 bases not matched to a gene. There are 15 residues in the CDR3. CDR1 and CDR2 (germline): SGHVS, FQNEAQ. CDR3 sequence: CASRAGTATNEKLFF. The CDR3 DNA reads as TGTGCCAGCAGAGCCGGGACAGCAACTAATGAAAAACTGTTTTTT.

The sample holds many counts of this clonotype. The chain carries TRBV6-5 and TRBJ2-7; D uncertain. The CDR3 runs 16 residues. The ends were cut back, 2 bases at V and 0 bases at J, with 14 bases in the middle. The germline V gene encodes CDR1 MNHEY and CDR2 SVGAGI. The CDR3 is CASSYTQGWSSYEQYF. CDR3 DNA sequence: TGTGCCAGCAGTTACACCCAAGGTTGGAGCTCCTACGAGCAGTACTTC.

This clonotype was seen repeatedly, ten times or more. The genes are TRBV6-1 and TRBJ1-5; the D is unclear. The CDR3 is made up of 11 amino acids. V shed 4 bases and J shed 7 bases, with 5 bases lying between them. Germline-derived CDR1 and CDR2 are MNHNS and SASEGT. CDR3 DNA: TGTGCCAGCAGTGGGATGCAGCCCCAGCATTTT. Translated, it gives CASSGMQPQHF.

This clonotype was seen only a few times. The chain links TRBV7-6 to TRBJ1-1; 7 bases align to TRBD1. The CDR3 contains 15 residues. V lost 1 base and J lost 10; bases outside the gene matches: 12. Germline-derived CDR1 and CDR2 are SGHVS and FNYEAQ. The CDR3 DNA sequence: TGTGCCAGCAGCTTAGACGGTTCGGCAGGGGGTAGAGCTTTCTTT. This gives the protein CASSLDGSAGGRAFF.

This clonotype showed up many times. The chain recombines TRBV5-5 with TRBJ2-3; D is perhaps TRBD2 (7 bases). Trimming took off 10 bases at V and 3 bases at J, with 18 bases between the two ends. This CDR3 region has 14 residues. Looked up from germline, CDR1 is SGHKS and CDR2 is YYEKEE (reference sequence). In nucleotides, the CDR3 is TGTGCCTTCCGCCGGGGGGCGGGTACAGATACGCAGTATTTT. Protein sequence: CAFRRGAGTDTQYF.

This clonotype was seen only a few times. The chain has TRBV6-5 and TRBJ2-6; D ambiguous. Germline V gene lookup returns CDR1 MNHEY and CDR2 SVGAGI. This CDR3 has 12 residues. V lost 9 bases and J lost 1, with 4 bases in between. Here the CDR3 reads CASLSGANVLTF. The CDR3 DNA reads as TGTGCCAGTCTGTCTGGGGCCAACGTCCTGACTTTC.

In the case of this clonotype: A much more abundant neighbour one base away suggests this may be a read error. The V call is TRBV6-5, the J call TRBJ2-5, with D possibly being TRBD2 (5 bases). The V end was cut by 0 bases, the J end by 4 bases, with 15 bases between. The CDR3 has 16 amino acids. Germline V gene lookup returns CDR1 MNHEY and CDR2 SVGAGI. In DNA form, the CDR3 reads TGTGCCAGCAGTTACTCGAGTCTACCGGGGAGAGAGACCCAGTACTTC. This sequence encodes CASSYSSLPGRETQYF.

Regarding this clonotype: The final CDR3 position lacks the conserved phenylalanine or tryptophan, pointing to a likely read error. The V and J genes are TRBV4-1 and TRBJ2-2; D might be TRBD2 (6 bases). The CDR3 is 16 amino acids. V was clipped by 2 bases and J by 0 bases, with 10 bases between them. In germline, CDR1 is MGHRA, CDR2 YSYEKL. The CDR3 spells CASSQSGRTNTGELFS. CDR3 DNA sequence: TGCGCCAGCAGCCAATCTGGGAGGACGAACACCGGGGAGCTGTTTTCT.

This clonotype has ten or more counts. The chain carries TRBV4-1 and TRBJ2-7; 8 nucleotides agree with TRBD1. Trimming removed 4 bases from V and 2 bases from J; junction bases left unmatched: 7. CDR3 length equals 15 residues. CDR1 and CDR2 (germline): MGHRA, YSYEKL. In DNA, the CDR3 is TGCGCCAGCAGCCCGAACGGACAGGGAACCTACGAGCAGTACTTC. Translation: CASSPNGQGTYEQYF.

Comment on this clonotype: Sequence at one end of the junction differs from germline and may be a read error. The chain is built from TRBV4-2 and TRBJ1-4; D is ambiguous. This CDR3 is 15 amino acids long. The germline V gene encodes CDR1 LGHNA and CDR2 YNFKEQ. CDR3 DNA: TGTGCCAGCAGCCAAGAATTAGCCGGGCCCGAAAAACAGTTTTTT. It is translated as CASSQELAGPEKQFF.

The rearrangement links TRBV7-3 to TRBJ1-2; D possibly corresponds to TRBD1 (5 bases). V was cut by 2 bases and J by 5 bases, with 15 bases left in between. The CDR3 length is 15 residues. Germline V lookup: CDR1 SGHTA, CDR2 FQGTGA. The CDR3 reads CASSLLGTASYGYTF. The CDR3 nucleotides read TGTGCCAGCAGCTTACTCGGGACCGCGTCTTATGGCTACACCTTC.

In this sample, this clonotype turned up many times. This chain joins TRBV9 and TRBJ1-2; D perhaps matches TRBD1 (6 bases). The germline V and J ends were trimmed by 6 bases and 4 bases, with 22 bases remaining between them. The germline CDR1 and CDR2 sequences are SGDLS and YYNGEE. The length of the CDR3 is 16 residues. CDR3 nucleotide sequence: TGTGCCAGCACCCTAACGGGGGCAGGGGCGGTCTATGGCTACACCTTC. Translating gives CASTLTGAGAVYGYTF. The full variable domain, with the rest looked up from reference TRBV9 and TRBJ1-2, is DSGVTQTPKHLITATGQRVTLRCSPRSGDLSVYWYQQSLDQGLQFLIQYYNGEERAKGNILERFSAQQFPDLHSELNLSSLELGDSALYFCASTLTGAGAVYGYTFGSGTRLTVV.